This T cell receptor beta chain comes out of a study of blood T cell repertoires in COVID-19. Study summary: Samples representing acute and convalescent COVID-19 were sourced from the United States, Italy and Spain. From T cells, B-cell-depleted T cells, or PBMCs came the material, which was cDNA or gDNA.

V was shortened by 7 bases and J by 6 bases, with 16 bases between the two germline ends. CDR1 is MNHEY, CDR2 SVGAGI, per germline. The CDR3 is 13 amino acids. Generated by immunoSEQ multiplex PCR, the TCRdb table keeps only in-frame clones and is missing some. The data show 200,000 to 250,000 clones, 70% to 85% seen once. Participants, roughly 18 to 100 years old, spanned more than 20 US areas. Donors were grouped by their self-reported clinical history. The chain joins TRBV6-5 to TRBJ2-7; TRBD2 is a possible D gene (6 bases). The clonotype was recovered from a man aged 40-55 years who had recovered from COVID-19. Material: PBMCs or T cells enriched from blood (not recorded which). DNA of the CDR3: TGTGCCAGCATTAGGGACTCTACGGGCGAGCAGTACTTC. Encoded protein: CASIRDSTGEQYF.